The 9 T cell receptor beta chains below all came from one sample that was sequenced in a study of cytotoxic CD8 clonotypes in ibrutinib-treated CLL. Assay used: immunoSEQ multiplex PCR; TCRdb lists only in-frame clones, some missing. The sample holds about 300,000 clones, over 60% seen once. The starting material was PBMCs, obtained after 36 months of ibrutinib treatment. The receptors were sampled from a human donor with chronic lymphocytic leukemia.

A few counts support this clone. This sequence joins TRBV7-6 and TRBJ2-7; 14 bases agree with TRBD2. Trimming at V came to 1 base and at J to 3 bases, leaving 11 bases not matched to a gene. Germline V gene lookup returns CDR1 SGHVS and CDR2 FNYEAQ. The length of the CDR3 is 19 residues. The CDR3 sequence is CASSLVPGLAGGGGYEQYF. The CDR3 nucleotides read TGTGCCAGCAGCTTAGTTCCCGGACTAGCGGGAGGCGGGGGCTACGAGCAGTACTTC.

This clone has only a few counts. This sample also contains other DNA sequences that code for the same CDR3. The CDR3 bases are TGCAGTGCTAGAGACCGAGAGACCCAGTACTTC. Translating it yields CSARDRETQYF. V usage is TRBV20-1 and J usage is TRBJ2-5; no reliable D call. Trimming stripped 0 bases from V and 4 bases from J, with 3 bases between. The CDR3 has 11 residues. Germline lookup yields CDR1 DFQATT and CDR2 SNEGSKA (reference sequence).

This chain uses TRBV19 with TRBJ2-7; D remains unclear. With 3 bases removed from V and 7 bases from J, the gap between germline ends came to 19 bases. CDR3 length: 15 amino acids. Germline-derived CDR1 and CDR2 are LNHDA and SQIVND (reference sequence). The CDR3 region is CASSIVSTVHGEQYF. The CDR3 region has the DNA TGTGCCAGTAGTATTGTCTCGACGGTTCACGGGGAGCAGTACTTC.

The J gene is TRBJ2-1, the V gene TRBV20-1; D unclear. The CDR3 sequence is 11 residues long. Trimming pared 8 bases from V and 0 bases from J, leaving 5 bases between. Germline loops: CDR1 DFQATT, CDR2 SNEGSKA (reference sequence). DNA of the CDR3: TGCAGTCCTCACTCCTACAATGAGCAGTTCTTC. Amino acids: CSPHSYNEQFF.

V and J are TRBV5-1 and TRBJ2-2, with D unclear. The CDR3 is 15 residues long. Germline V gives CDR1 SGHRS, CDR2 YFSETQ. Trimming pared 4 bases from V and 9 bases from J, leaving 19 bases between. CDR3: CASSEDGRSSRELFF. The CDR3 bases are TGCGCCAGCAGCGAGGACGGTCGCTCCAGCAGGGAGCTGTTTTTT.

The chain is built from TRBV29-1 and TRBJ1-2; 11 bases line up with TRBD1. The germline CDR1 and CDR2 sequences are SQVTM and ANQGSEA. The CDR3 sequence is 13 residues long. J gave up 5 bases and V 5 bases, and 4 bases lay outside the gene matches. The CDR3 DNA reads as TGCAGCGTTCCGGGACAGGGGGATTATGGCTACACCTTC. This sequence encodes CSVPGQGDYGYTF. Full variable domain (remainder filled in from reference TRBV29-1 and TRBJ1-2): SAVISQKPSRDICQRGTSLTIQCQVDSQVTMMFWYRQQPGQSLTLIATANQGSEATYESGFVIDKFPISRPNLTFSTLTVSNMSPEDSSIYLCSVPGQGDYGYTFGSGTRLTVV.

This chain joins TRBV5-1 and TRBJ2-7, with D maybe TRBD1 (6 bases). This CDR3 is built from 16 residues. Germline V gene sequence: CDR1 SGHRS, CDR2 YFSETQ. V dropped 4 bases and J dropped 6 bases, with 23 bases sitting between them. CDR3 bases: TGCGCCAGCAGCACCGGTCCTGACAGGACCGGCCGCGAGCAGTACTTC. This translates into CASSTGPDRTGREQYF.

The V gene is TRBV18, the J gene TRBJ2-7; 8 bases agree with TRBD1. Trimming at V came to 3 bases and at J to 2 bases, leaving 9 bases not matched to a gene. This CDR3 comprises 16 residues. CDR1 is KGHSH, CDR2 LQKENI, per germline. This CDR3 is CASSPFSGTGPYEQYF. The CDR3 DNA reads TGTGCCAGCTCACCTTTCTCCGGGACAGGACCCTACGAGCAGTACTTC. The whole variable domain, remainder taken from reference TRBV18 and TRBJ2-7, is NAGVMQNPRHLVRRRGQEARLRCSPMKGHSHVYWYRQLPEEGLKFMVYLQKENIIDESGMPKERFSAEFPKEGPSILRIQQVVRGDSAAYFCASSPFSGTGPYEQYFGPGTRLTVT.

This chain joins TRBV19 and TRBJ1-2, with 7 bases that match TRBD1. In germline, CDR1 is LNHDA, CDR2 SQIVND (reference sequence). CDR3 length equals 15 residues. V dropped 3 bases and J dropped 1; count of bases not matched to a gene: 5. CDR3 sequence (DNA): TGTGCCAGTAGTATCTCGGGACAGCATAACTATGGCTACACCTTC. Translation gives CASSISGQHNYGYTF.